Shown below are 19 T cell receptor beta chains from a single sample sequenced in a study of blood T cell repertoires in COVID-19. This table comes from immunoSEQ multiplex PCR, and its TCRdb copy is limited to in-frame clones, with some not included. This table holds about 150,000 clones, approximately 91% found once. Input material: peripheral blood. These receptors were obtained from a human donor in a cohort sampled during active COVID-19.

As DNA, the CDR3 is TGTGCCTGGGGTCCTCCAGGGGGCACGCAGTATTTT. It encodes CAWGPPGGTQYF. The genes are TRBV30 and TRBJ2-3; TRBD1 matches 8 bases. V lost 5 bases and J lost 9; bases outside the gene matches: 7. Per the germline V gene, CDR1 is GTSNPN and CDR2 is SVGIG (reference sequence). This CDR3 region has 12 residues.

J is TRBJ1-5 and V is TRBV7-9, with D tentatively TRBD1 (5 bases). This CDR3 has 16 amino acids. V was clipped by 1 base and J by 2 bases, with 12 bases between them. Germline CDR1 SEHNR, CDR2 FQNEAQ (reference sequence). The CDR3 DNA sequence: TGTGCCAGCAGCTTAGACGTGGGGGGGGGCAATCAGCCCCAGCATTTT. Protein product: CASSLDVGGGNQPQHF.

The chain carries TRBV24-1 and TRBJ2-5; TRBD2 agrees at 7 bases. The CDR3 sequence is 16 residues long. In germline, CDR1 is KGHDR, CDR2 SFDVKD. The trim removed 0 bases at V and 2 bases at J, leaving 5 bases unmatched. The CDR3 nucleotides read TGTGCCACCAGTGATTTGTCTAGCGGAAAACAAGAGACCCAGTACTTC. This sequence encodes CATSDLSSGKQETQYF.

The J gene is TRBJ1-2, the V gene TRBV30, with D maybe TRBD1 (6 bases). V gave up 3 bases and J gave up 6 bases, with 17 bases separating them. CDR1 is GTSNPN and CDR2 is SVGIG in the germline V gene (reference sequence). This CDR3 is built from 14 residues. In nucleotides, the CDR3 is TGTGCCTGGAGGCCGGTCGGGGGGGCTCATGGCTACACCTTC. Amino acid sequence: CAWRPVGGAHGYTF.

The chain uses TRBV28 and TRBJ1-5; D possibly corresponds to TRBD1 (6 bases). Trimming removed 2 bases at V and 2 bases at J, with 10 bases between. CDR1 and CDR2 (germline): MDHEN, SYDVKM. The CDR3 consists of 15 residues. CDR3 sequence (DNA): TGTGCCAGCAGTTTACAGACAGGTCGCAATCAGCCCCAGCATTTT. This encodes CASSLQTGRNQPQHF. The full variable domain, completed using reference TRBV28 and TRBJ1-5, is DVKVTQSSRYLVKRTGEKVFLECVQDMDHENMFWYRQDPGLGLRLIYFSYDVKMKEKGDIPEGYSVSREKKERFSLILESASTNQTSMYLCASSLQTGRNQPQHFGDGTRLSIL.

V and J are TRBV11-3 and TRBJ1-2, with 9 bases fitting TRBD1. CDR1 and CDR2 (germline): SGHNT, YENEEA. V gave up 5 bases and J gave up 3 bases; unmatched junction bases: 7. The CDR3 has 15 residues. The DNA of the CDR3 is TGTGCCAGCAGCCGCTTGTGGGACAGGGACTATGGCTACACCTTC. Encoded protein: CASSRLWDRDYGYTF.

The V gene is TRBV11-2, the J gene TRBJ2-5; D is unclear. Germline V gene lookup returns CDR1 SGHAT and CDR2 FQNNGV. V was shortened by 3 bases and J by 5 bases, with 7 bases between the two germline ends. The CDR3 totals 12 residues. The chain's CDR3 is CASSFPAETQYF. For the CDR3, the DNA is TGTGCCAGCAGCTTTCCCGCGGAGACCCAGTACTTC.

This clone appeared a few times. The chain uses TRBV10-1 and TRBJ2-3; TRBD2 matches 9 bases. V shed 10 bases and J 5 bases; nucleotides not matched to a gene: 7. This CDR3 has 13 amino acids. CDR1 WNHNN and CDR2 SYGVQD come from the germline V gene (reference sequence). Here the CDR3 DNA reads TGCGCCACAGGAGCGGGGGGCGAAGATACGCAGTATTTT. Its protein product is CATGAGGEDTQYF.

The chain links TRBV4-1 to TRBJ1-1, with 9 bases lining up with TRBD1. The CDR3 is 15 amino acids. Germline loops: CDR1 MGHRA, CDR2 YSYEKL. V dropped 3 bases and J dropped 2; count of bases not matched to a gene: 4. The CDR3 loop reads CASSHRTGANTEAFF. CDR3 DNA: TGCGCCAGCAGCCACCGGACAGGGGCCAACACTGAAGCTTTCTTT.

The chain uses TRBV5-5 and TRBJ2-1; D perhaps matches TRBD1 (5 bases). CDR1 is SGHKS, CDR2 YYEKEE, per germline (reference sequence). With 0 bases removed from V and 5 bases from J, the gap between germline ends came to 9 bases. The CDR3 contains 14 residues. CDR3 sequence reads: CASSLANRNNEQFF. The CDR3 coding sequence is TGTGCCAGCAGCTTGGCCAACAGGAACAATGAGCAGTTCTTC.

The chain joins TRBV15 to TRBJ2-3, with a tentative D call TRBD2 (6 bases). Germline CDR1 reads LNHNV; CDR2 reads YYDKDF (reference sequence). Trimming cost V 0 bases and J 6 bases, with 13 bases left between them. The CDR3 contains 15 residues. DNA of the CDR3: TGTGCCACCAGCAGAGAGGGACTCCTTAGGGATACGCAGTATTTT. Protein: CATSREGLLRDTQYF.

The V call is TRBV5-1, the J call TRBJ2-7; 7 bases fit TRBD1. Germline lookup yields CDR1 SGHRS and CDR2 YFSETQ. Trimming removed 1 base from V and 4 bases from J; junction bases left unmatched: 2. The CDR3 length is 13 residues. CDR3 coding DNA: TGCGCCAGCAGCTTGTTACAGGGGTACGAGCAGTACTTC. Translated: CASSLLQGYEQYF. Filled out from reference TRBV5-1 and TRBJ2-7, the complete variable domain reads KAGVTQTPRYLIKTRGQQVTLSCSPISGHRSVSWYQQTPGQGLQFLFEYFSETQRNKGNFPGRFSGRQFSNSRSEMNVSTLELGDSALYLCASSLLQGYEQYFGPGTRLTVT.

The rearrangement joins TRBV27 to TRBJ2-3; 8 bases fit TRBD2. Germline CDR1 is MNHEY and CDR2 is SMNVEV (reference sequence). V gave up 4 bases and J gave up 2 bases; unmatched junction bases: 5. The CDR3 has 15 amino acids. The CDR3 loop is CASSSRRGATDTQYF. The CDR3 DNA reads as TGTGCCAGCAGTTCGCGGCGGGGGGCCACAGATACGCAGTATTTT.

V is TRBV2 and J is TRBJ1-3; TRBD1 aligns across 7 bases. The J segment lost 3 bases and the V segment lost 8 bases, leaving 13 bases of the junction unmatched. Germline CDR1 SNHLY, CDR2 FYNNEI. This CDR3 spans 16 amino acids. The DNA for the CDR3 is TGTGCCAGCCTAACAGGGGAATGGGCCCATGGAAACACCATATATTTT. It translates to CASLTGEWAHGNTIYF.

The chain recombines TRBV2 with TRBJ1-6; no firm D call. The CDR3 is 16 residues long. Trimming took 6 bases from V and 0 from J, leaving 12 bases between them. The germline V gene has CDR1 SNHLY and CDR2 FYNNEI. The CDR3: CASRYHSSSYNSPLHF. The CDR3 DNA reads as TGTGCCAGCAGGTACCACAGTAGCTCCTATAATTCACCCCTCCACTTT.

The rearrangement joins TRBV5-1 to TRBJ2-7, with 14 bases identical to TRBD2. The CDR3 contains 16 residues. Germline values: CDR1 SGHRS, CDR2 YFSETQ. J was trimmed by 5 bases and V by 4 bases; bases with no gene match: 8. CDR3 coding DNA: TGCGCCAGCAGCCTAAGAGGGACTAGCGGGAGCCACGAGCAGTACTTC. Protein product: CASSLRGTSGSHEQYF. The full variable domain, in which reference TRBV5-1 and TRBJ2-7 provide the parts outside the CDR3, is KAGVTQTPRYLIKTRGQQVTLSCSPISGHRSVSWYQQTPGQGLQFLFEYFSETQRNKGNFPGRFSGRQFSNSRSEMNVSTLELGDSALYLCASSLRGTSGSHEQYFGPGTRLTVT.

The chain combines TRBV19 with TRBJ2-7; 10 nucleotides line up with TRBD1. V gave up 3 bases and J gave up 5 bases; unmatched junction bases: 4. The CDR3 consists of 14 residues. From germline, CDR1 is LNHDA and CDR2 SQIVND (reference sequence). Here the CDR3 reads CASSMTGGADEQYF. CDR3 nucleotide sequence: TGTGCCAGTAGTATGACAGGGGGCGCGGACGAGCAGTACTTC. Full variable domain (missing parts from reference TRBV19 and TRBJ2-7): DGGITQSPKYLFRKEGQNVTLSCEQNLNHDAMYWYRQDPGQGLRLIYYSQIVNDFQKGDIAEGYSVSREKKESFPLTVTSAQKNPTAFYLCASSMTGGADEQYFGPGTRLTVT.

V is TRBV5-1 and J is TRBJ2-2; 9 bases match TRBD1. This CDR3 has 16 amino acids. J gave up 5 bases and V 0 bases, and 5 bases lay outside the gene matches. CDR1 is SGHRS, CDR2 YFSETQ, per germline. The CDR3 region has the DNA TGCGCCAGCAGCTTGGATCACAGGGGGCTGACCGGGGAGCTGTTTTTT. Amino acid sequence: CASSLDHRGLTGELFF. Full variable domain (outside the CDR3, taken from reference TRBV5-1 and TRBJ2-2): KAGVTQTPRYLIKTRGQQVTLSCSPISGHRSVSWYQQTPGQGLQFLFEYFSETQRNKGNFPGRFSGRQFSNSRSEMNVSTLELGDSALYLCASSLDHRGLTGELFFGEGSRLTVL.

The chain joins TRBV9 to TRBJ2-3, with D unclear. Germline assignment: CDR1 SGDLS and CDR2 YYNGEE. V gave up 1 base and J gave up 0 bases, with 6 bases separating them. The CDR3 is 14 residues long. DNA for the CDR3: TGTGCCAGCAGCGTATTAGTTAGCACAGATACGCAGTATTTT. This gives the protein CASSVLVSTDTQYF.